This entry lists 3 T cell receptor beta chains sequenced from one sample in a study of shared clonotypes between healthy human individuals. CD45RO-negative cells were positively selected for CCR7, leaving out terminally differentiated effector memory CD45RA+ cells. Measured with immunoSEQ multiplex PCR; TCRdb has only the in-frame clones, and not every one. Of 2 million or so clones in the sample, about 95% were seen once. What was sequenced was naive CD8+ T cells sorted from blood. The receptors were gathered from a man younger than 35 in good health.

The rearrangement uses TRBV29-1 and TRBJ2-7; D is perhaps TRBD1 (5 bases). Germline V lookup: CDR1 SQVTM, CDR2 ANQGSEA. V was cut by 6 bases and J by 0 bases, with 9 bases left in between. The CDR3 extends over 12 amino acids. CDR3 protein: CSVQDNSYEQYF. In nucleotides, the CDR3 is TGCAGCGTCCAGGACAACTCCTACGAGCAGTACTTC.

Details on this clone: At the DNA level, this CDR3 is encoded by other sequences in the same sample as well. The V call is TRBV6-5, the J call TRBJ2-1, with D maybe TRBD1 (5 bases). V was shortened by 2 bases and J by 4 bases, with 6 bases between the two germline ends. Germline V lookup: CDR1 MNHEY, CDR2 SVGAGI. The CDR3 is 13 residues long. The CDR3 nucleotides are TGTGCCAGCAGTTACGACAGTTACAATGAGCAGTTCTTC. Residues: CASSYDSYNEQFF.

V gene TRBV2 combines with J gene TRBJ2-3, with D possibly matching TRBD1 (6 bases). Germline CDR1 is SNHLY and CDR2 is FYNNEI. Trimming removed 3 bases at V and 7 bases at J, with 8 bases between. The CDR3 totals 12 residues. In DNA form, the CDR3 reads TGTGCCAGCAGTGATAGGGGGAATACGCAGTATTTT. Its protein is CASSDRGNTQYF.